This entry lists 3 T cell receptor beta chains sequenced from one sample in a study of control samples from healthy donors and cancer patients. Libraries were prepared by immunoSEQ multiplex PCR; TCRdb keeps only in-frame clonotypes and omits some of them. The repertoire consists of about 65,000 clones, with 90% occurring once and the leading ten covering 1% to 1.5%. The sequencing sample was made of PBMCs. The receptors shown here come from a woman aged 50 to 65 with colorectal cancer.

This chain joins TRBV30 and TRBJ2-4; maybe TRBD2 (5 bases). V gave up 5 bases and J gave up 8 bases, with 13 bases separating them. The CDR3 is 12 amino acids. The V gene's germline CDR1 is GTSNPN and CDR2 SVGIG (reference sequence). CDR3 nucleotide sequence: TGTGCCTGGCAGCAAGCCGGGGACATTCAGTACTTC. Its translation is CAWQQAGDIQYF.

The chain carries TRBV6-1 and TRBJ2-3; D is ambiguous. The V gene lost 2 bases and the J gene lost 1 base, with 13 bases spanning the gap. This CDR3 is 16 amino acids long. In germline, CDR1 is MNHNS, CDR2 SASEGT. In nucleotides, the CDR3 is TGTGCCAGCAGTGAACAGATAGCACCCGGCACAGATACGCAGTATTTT. It codes for CASSEQIAPGTDTQYF.

This rearrangement joins TRBV6-1 to TRBJ2-7, with D maybe TRBD2 (6 bases). The germline V gene has CDR1 MNHNS and CDR2 SASEGT. V lost 2 bases and J lost 3, with 29 bases in between. The CDR3 extends over 20 amino acids. The CDR3 DNA sequence: TGTGCCAGCAGTGAATCCATTGCGGGAAAAGTCACGCGGCACCGCTACGAGCAGTACTTC. Translation gives CASSESIAGKVTRHRYEQYF.